The sequence of this T cell receptor (beta chain) was determined in a study of post-analysis software for immune sequencing data. General study results and limits: When patients were compared with controls, about five TRBV segments were more frequent, TRBV5-6, TRBV5-1 and TRBV20-1 among them.

Sequencing libraries made from TCR beta cDNA carried unique molecular identifiers. One entry per CDR3 protein, called by TCRdb with MiXCR from the PCR reads. The table has more than 350,000 distinct CDR3 sequences, 39% seen once. With V trimmed by 3 bases and J by 3 bases, 9 bases remained unmatched. This CDR3 has 18 residues. The V gene's germline CDR1 is SGDLS and CDR2 YYNGEE. As to this clonotype: Its cognate antigen is unknown.

The rearrangement joins TRBV9 to TRBJ2-3; 14 bases match TRBD2. The TCR comes from a girl aged 2 to 9 with multiple sclerosis. The sequencing input was blood. The CDR3 nucleotides read TGTGCCAGCAGCGCCGGGACTAGCGGGGGTCCTTCAACAGATACGCAGTATTTT. It encodes CASSAGTSGGPSTDTQYF. The whole variable domain, remainder taken from reference TRBV9 and TRBJ2-3, is DSGVTQTPKHLITATGQRVTLRCSPRSGDLSVYWYQQSLDQGLQFLIQYYNGEERAKGNILERFSAQQFPDLHSELNLSSLELGDSALYFCASSAGTSGGPSTDTQYFGPGTRLTVL.